These 29 T cell receptor beta chains were all obtained from the same sample, sequenced in a study of shared T cell receptors in the human thymus (dated by TCRdb to 2020 to 2023). Library preparation was by the immunoSEQ multiplex PCR assay. Entries here come from immuneACCESS through TCRdb and include only in-frame sequences with V and J called. Some clones fail to appear in such tables; in the studies checked, an unresolved V gene covers under half of the shortfall, and the cause of the remainder is unknown. The sample table lists under 700,000 clones, more than 75% of them with a count of one. The top ten constitute 0.01% to 0.015% of the sample. The sample was also linked to a second study, of human thymus T cells.

The sample comprised thymocytes. These receptors were taken from a boy under two years old with a congenital heart defect. Donor details come from another sample of the same person, matched by shared clones.

This chain connects TRBV9 to TRBJ1-5; the match to TRBD1 covers 8 bases. The germline CDR1 and CDR2 sequences are SGDLS and YYNGEE. The CDR3 totals 15 residues. The V segment lost 2 bases and the J segment 2 bases; nucleotides outside the gene matches: 3. Here the CDR3 reads CASSVTGEGNQPQHF. CDR3 DNA: TGTGCCAGCAGCGTGACAGGGGAAGGCAATCAGCCCCAGCATTTT.

The chain couples TRBV25-1 to TRBJ2-1; D might be TRBD1 (5 bases). The CDR3 is 15 residues long. Germline loops: CDR1 MGHDK, CDR2 SYGVNS. The V end lost 1 base, the J end lost 7 bases, and 14 bases lay between the germline ends. DNA for the CDR3: TGTGCCAGCAGTGAATCCAGGGCCTTGGGGAATGAGCAGTTCTTC. It specifies CASSESRALGNEQFF.

The chain joins TRBV7-2 to TRBJ1-2; no firm D call. Trimming removed 7 bases at V and 6 bases at J, with 15 bases between. The CDR3 loop spans 13 amino acids. CDR1 SGHTA and CDR2 FQGNSA come from the germline V gene. Here the CDR3 reads CASIPSPGHGYTF. CDR3 coding DNA: TGTGCCAGCATCCCTAGCCCCGGTCATGGCTACACCTTC.

The gene calls are TRBV21-1 and TRBJ2-7; TRBD1, the table's D call, lacks a check against the DNA. TRBV21-1 is annotated as a pseudogene. The CDR3 is 16 residues long. CDR3 coding DNA: TGTGCCAGCAGCAACCCGGGACACCTTCGCTCCTACGAGCAGTACTTC. This gives the protein CASSNPGHLRSYEQYF.

The chain couples TRBV7-2 to TRBJ2-7; the D gene is possibly TRBD1 (6 bases). The CDR3 runs 19 residues. Germline values: CDR1 SGHTA, CDR2 FQGNSA. Trimming left V 0 bases short and J 2 bases short, with 23 bases between. The CDR3, as DNA: TGTGCCAGCAGCTTAGCCCCCACCCCGGGACACCTTTCTCCCTACGAGCAGTACTTC. This translates into CASSLAPTPGHLSPYEQYF.

The V call is TRBV10-2, the J call TRBJ1-2; D gene unclear. The CDR3 runs 14 residues. CDR1 and CDR2 (germline): WSHSY, SAAADI. Trimming shortened V by 4 bases and J by 2 bases, and 11 bases separated the two germline ends. The CDR3 sequence: CASSVSNRNYGYTF. The CDR3 nucleotides are TGCGCCAGCAGTGTGTCGAACAGAAACTATGGCTACACCTTC.

V is TRBV6-5 and J is TRBJ2-1, with 11 nucleotides matching TRBD2. CDR3 length: 16 amino acids. After removal of 4 bases from V and 8 bases from J, the junction contained 10 bases not matched to a gene. In germline, CDR1 is MNHEY, CDR2 SVGAGI. CDR3 sequence: CASSSLAGGVNDEQFF. The CDR3 coding sequence is TGTGCCAGCAGTTCTCTAGCGGGAGGCGTCAACGATGAGCAGTTCTTC.

This clone turned up a few times. V and J are TRBV21-1 and TRBJ1-5; the D call in the table, TRBD1, was not verified against the DNA. TRBV21-1 is deemed a pseudogene. This CDR3 region has 14 residues. The CDR3 DNA sequence: TGTGCCAGCAGAATTAAGCAAGACATGCAGCCCCAGCATTTT. This translates into CASRIKQDMQPQHF.

V gene TRBV5-6 combines with J gene TRBJ2-7, with D uncertain. Trimming took 4 bases from V and 1 from J, leaving 12 bases between them. CDR1 and CDR2 (germline): SGHDT, YYEEEE. The CDR3 length is 14 residues. The CDR3 DNA sequence: TGTGCCAGCAGCCAGACTGAGGTATCCTACGAGCAGTACTTC. This translates into CASSQTEVSYEQYF.

This chain connects TRBV9 to TRBJ1-1, with TRBD1 matching over 10 bases. The CDR3 is 17 amino acids. From germline, CDR1 is SGDLS and CDR2 YYNGEE. V shed 1 base and J 11 bases; nucleotides not matched to a gene: 17. DNA for the CDR3: TGTGCCAGCAGCGTAATTTTGGGGGGGACAGGGGAAGAGTCGGCTTTCTTT. Amino acid sequence: CASSVILGGTGEESAFF. Full variable domain (remainder filled in from reference TRBV9 and TRBJ1-1): DSGVTQTPKHLITATGQRVTLRCSPRSGDLSVYWYQQSLDQGLQFLIQYYNGEERAKGNILERFSAQQFPDLHSELNLSSLELGDSALYFCASSVILGGTGEESAFFGQGTRLTVV.

The chain joins TRBV27 to TRBJ1-1, with a possible D match to TRBD1 (6 bases). The CDR3 is 14 residues long. V lost 3 bases and J 1 base, leaving 9 bases between the germline ends. Per germline, CDR1 MNHEY and CDR2 SMNVEV (reference sequence). The CDR3 nucleotides read TGTGCCAGCAGTTTTGCGACAGGGAACACTGAAGCTTTCTTT. Amino acids: CASSFATGNTEAFF.

The chain joins TRBV6-5 to TRBJ2-7, with TRBD1 matching 11 bases. The V segment lost 9 bases and the J segment 5 bases; nucleotides outside the gene matches: 9. Germline V CDR1 and CDR2: MNHEY, SVGAGI. The CDR3 length is 14 residues. The CDR3 here is CASNPGQGVHEQYF. The CDR3 DNA reads as TGTGCCAGTAATCCGGGACAGGGGGTCCACGAGCAGTACTTC.

This rearrangement joins TRBV4-1 to TRBJ2-5; a weak D match, TRBD1 (6 bases). CDR1 and CDR2 (germline): MGHRA, YSYEKL. V lost 0 bases and J lost 5, with 13 bases in between. The CDR3 consists of 15 residues. The CDR3, as DNA: TGCGCCAGCAGCCAAGACCAGGGGTTCGGGGAGACCCAGTACTTC. Its translation: CASSQDQGFGETQYF.

The genes are TRBV5-6 and TRBJ2-2, with a weak D call TRBD1 (7 bases). Trimming took off 0 bases at V and 4 bases at J, with 13 bases between the two ends. The CDR3 is made up of 16 amino acids. The germline V gene encodes CDR1 SGHDT and CDR2 YYEEEE. The CDR3 coding sequence is TGTGCCAGCAGCTTGGTGGGCCAGGGGGGCACCGGGGAGCTGTTTTTT. Translated: CASSLVGQGGTGELFF. The full variable domain, with the rest looked up from reference TRBV5-6 and TRBJ2-2, is DAGVTQSPTHLIKTRGQQVTLRCSPKSGHDTVSWYQQALGQGPQFIFQYYEEEERQRGNFPDRFSGHQFPNYSSELNVNALLLGDSALYLCASSLVGQGGTGELFFGEGSRLTVL.

This rearrangement joins TRBV2 to TRBJ2-3, with 11 positions matching TRBD2. The ends lost 3 bases at V and 3 bases at J; junction bases unmatched: 2. There are 15 residues in the CDR3. CDR1 and CDR2 from the germline V gene are SNHLY and FYNNEI. The CDR3 protein is CASSDASGRTDTQYF. CDR3 nucleotides: TGTGCCAGCAGTGACGCTAGCGGGAGGACAGATACGCAGTATTTT.

The chain is built from TRBV4-3 and TRBJ2-7; 13 nucleotides agree with TRBD2. The V and J ends lost 1 base and 2 bases, in that order; junction bases with no gene match: 11. This CDR3 comprises 19 residues. CDR1 and CDR2 from the germline V gene are LGHNA and YSLEER. This CDR3 is CASSQVVLAGGTLPYEQYF. The CDR3 DNA reads as TGCGCCAGCAGCCAAGTAGTACTAGCGGGAGGGACATTGCCCTACGAGCAGTACTTC.

This clone was picked up one time. The gene calls are TRBV29-1 and TRBJ2-4, with 10 positions matching TRBD2. The V gene's germline CDR1 is SQVTM and CDR2 ANQGSEA. This CDR3 is 16 amino acids long. Trimming cost V 1 base and J 1 base; bases outside gene matches: 4. For the CDR3, the DNA is TGCAGCGTTGAAGGAGGAGCGGGAGGGGCCAAAAACATTCAGTACTTC. This sequence encodes CSVEGGAGGAKNIQYF.

The V gene is TRBV6-5, the J gene TRBJ2-7; 9 bases fit TRBD1. V was pared by 4 bases and J by 1 base, with 2 bases of the junction left unmatched. Germline lookup yields CDR1 MNHEY and CDR2 SVGAGI. The length of the CDR3 is 14 residues. The CDR3: CASSWDRESYEQYF. CDR3 sequence (DNA): TGTGCCAGCAGTTGGGACAGGGAGTCCTACGAGCAGTACTTC.

The gene calls are TRBV7-9 and TRBJ2-7, with D perhaps TRBD2 (6 bases). The CDR3 is 15 amino acids. Trimming removed 5 bases from V and 2 bases from J, with 16 bases in between. The germline V gene encodes CDR1 SEHNR and CDR2 FQNEAQ (reference sequence). CDR3 sequence reads: CASSPGGGGTYEQYF. The CDR3, as DNA: TGTGCCAGCAGCCCCGGAGGCGGCGGGACCTACGAGCAGTACTTC.

This chain joins TRBV4-2 and TRBJ1-3; D is uncertain. This CDR3 is built from 14 residues. The germline V gene has CDR1 LGHNA and CDR2 YNFKEQ. V gave up 1 base and J gave up 4 bases, with 8 bases separating them. CDR3 sequence reads: CASSQGGRGNTIYF. The CDR3 nucleotides are TGTGCCAGCAGCCAAGGAGGGAGGGGAAACACCATATATTTT.

CDR3 sequence: CASTLRTGGEAAFF. The CDR3 DNA is TGTGCCAGTACCCTCAGGACAGGGGGGGAAGCAGCTTTCTTT. This chain links TRBV19 with TRBJ1-1; 10 bases are shared with TRBD1. Trimming removed 7 bases from V and 10 bases from J; junction bases left unmatched: 12. Germline V lookup: CDR1 LNHDA, CDR2 SQIVND (reference sequence). The length of the CDR3 is 14 residues.

The rearrangement uses TRBV5-1 and TRBJ1-1; D uncertain. There are 14 residues in the CDR3. V was clipped by 4 bases and J by 5 bases, with 15 bases between them. CDR1 SGHRS and CDR2 YFSETQ come from the germline V gene. In DNA, the CDR3 is TGCGCCAGCAGCGCAGTTGCCCGTTTGACTGAAGCTTTCTTT. Translated, it gives CASSAVARLTEAFF.

V and J are TRBV7-9 and TRBJ1-4; tentative D call: TRBD1 (5 bases). Trimming cost V 0 bases and J 0 bases, with 11 bases left between them. Per the germline V gene, CDR1 is SEHNR and CDR2 is FQNEAQ (reference sequence). CDR3 length: 17 amino acids. The CDR3 protein is CASSLATGGATNEKLFF. The CDR3 coding sequence is TGTGCCAGCAGCTTAGCGACGGGGGGTGCAACTAATGAAAAACTGTTTTTT.

The chain has TRBV15 and TRBJ1-5; D is unclear. Trimming took off 1 base at V and 6 bases at J, with 10 bases between the two ends. The CDR3 is 14 amino acids. CDR1 is LNHNV, CDR2 YYDKDF, per germline (reference sequence). Written as DNA, the CDR3 is TGTGCCACCAGCAGAGGAGCTCGGGGTCAGCCCCAGCATTTT. As protein: CATSRGARGQPQHF.

V is TRBV18 and J is TRBJ1-5, with D perhaps matching TRBD1 (6 bases). CDR1 and CDR2 (germline): KGHSH, LQKENI. The length of the CDR3 is 15 residues. Trimming removed 1 base at V and 0 bases at J, with 7 bases between. The CDR3 loop is CASSPRTDSNQPQHF. CDR3 DNA: TGTGCCAGCTCACCACGGACAGATAGCAATCAGCCCCAGCATTTT.

In this sample, this clone turned up a few times. The chain links TRBV2 to TRBJ2-5; TRBD2 agrees at 7 bases. The CDR3 covers 16 residues. Trimming removed 6 bases from V and 5 bases from J; junction bases left unmatched: 15. CDR1 and CDR2 (germline): SNHLY, FYNNEI. In DNA, the CDR3 is TGTGCCAGCAGACCAGCGGGACCCACCGCCGGGGAGACCCAGTACTTC. Protein: CASRPAGPTAGETQYF.

V gene TRBV5-6 combines with J gene TRBJ2-5; tentative D call: TRBD1 (6 bases). This CDR3 has 12 residues. Germline CDR1 is SGHDT and CDR2 is YYEEEE. V lost 1 base to trimming and J lost 11 bases, with 12 bases between them. CDR3 coding DNA: TGTGCCAGCAGCTTGTCAGGGGAATCTCAGTACTTC. This encodes CASSLSGESQYF.

The rearrangement links TRBV20-1 to TRBJ1-1; D is ambiguous. The CDR3 is made up of 11 amino acids. The V gene lost 6 bases and the J gene lost 11 bases, with 16 bases spanning the gap. Germline CDR1 is DFQATT and CDR2 is SNEGSKA (reference sequence). CDR3 coding DNA: TGCAGTGCCCGCCGAAAGACTTGGGCTTTCTTT. This codes for CSARRKTWAFF.

V gene TRBV27 combines with J gene TRBJ2-7; tentative D call: TRBD1 (5 bases). Germline values: CDR1 MNHEY, CDR2 SMNVEV (reference sequence). The CDR3 loop spans 15 amino acids. Deletions cut 6 bases from V and 2 bases from J, with 17 bases between. CDR3 protein: CASRGQVLNTYEQYF. The DNA of the CDR3 is TGTGCCAGCAGGGGGCAGGTCTTGAACACCTACGAGCAGTACTTC.